This paragraph covers one TCR beta chain sequence. The antigen is unknown. Separate cDNA molecules each had unique molecular identifiers attached to them. TCRdb redid the calling of the 5' RACE reads with MiXCR, one entry per CDR3 protein. The repertoire has about 110,000 distinct CDR3 sequences, roughly an eighth of them found once; the top ten carry roughly 2.9%. This sample was included in a study of early T cells in non-severe SARS-CoV-2 infection. Looking at the study overall: Chains were not paired, and sequencing was done on bulk RNA from unsorted whole blood. Broader study findings: There was a bias toward anti-spike CD8 responses in VDJdb matching, which missed private and CD4 specificities.

The receptor's source is an adult who was a healthcare worker with PCR-confirmed SARS-CoV-2 infection or an uninfected control (not recorded which). Sequencing was performed on whole blood.

The CDR3: CASSASGPGHEKLFF. The DNA of the CDR3 is TGTGCCAGCAGCGCCTCAGGTCCGGGTCATGAAAAACTGTTTTTT. This chain connects TRBV11-2 to TRBJ1-4; D uncertain. V lost 5 bases and J lost 6, with 16 bases in between. CDR3 size: 15 residues. The germline gives CDR1 SGHAT, CDR2 FQNNGV.